The clone carrying this T cell receptor beta chain came up a few times. Antigen unknown. This CDR3 has 13 amino acids. CDR1 and CDR2 (germline): ENHRY, SYGVKD. Between the trimmed V and J ends, which lost 9 bases and 2 bases, there was a span of 12 bases. By quantitative 5'-RACE with molecular barcodes, the TCR beta libraries were made. TCRdb ran MiXCR on the 5' RACE reads and lists one entry per CDR3 protein. The sample records around 890,000 distinct CDR3 sequences, about an eighth being singletons. The data stem from a study of CD8 T cells in ankylosing spondylitis. Study-level results: Researchers reportedly found disease-linked clones significantly enriched in matched ankylosing spondylitis synovial fluid. A motif of eight highly homologous TCR beta variants was seen as apparently characteristic of ankylosing spondylitis blood.

The receptor comes from a male donor with ankylosing spondylitis. The chain has TRBV10-3 and TRBJ2-3, with D perhaps TRBD1 or TRBD2 (6 bases each). Sample: blood, either unsorted or a sorted T cell fraction (not recorded which). In DNA, the CDR3 is TGTGCCATAGGGGGGCAGAACACAGATACGCAGTATTTT. Translated, it gives CAIGGQNTDTQYF.